This T cell receptor (beta chain) derives from a study of blood T cell repertoires in COVID-19. Study at large: Acute and convalescent COVID-19 samples came from the United States, Italy and Spain. The cDNA or gDNA used as material had been derived from T cells, B-cell-depleted T cells, or PBMCs.

Enrollment of patients from Seattle took place during active infection, with longitudinal follow-up. Per the original data handling: Nucleated cell counts were estimated from reference gene primer amplification. Assay used: immunoSEQ multiplex PCR; TCRdb lists only in-frame clones, some missing. That table supplies the V and J calls and clone size; D and trimming were determined from the DNA. The sample includes 120,000 or so clones, nearly 90% seen only once; the top ten take 3.5% to 4%. This CDR3 has 14 amino acids. Germline V gene lookup returns CDR1 SEHNR and CDR2 FQNEAQ (reference sequence). V lost 5 bases and J lost 3, with 13 bases in between.

This clonotype originated in a woman aged 55-69 years with COVID-19, enrolled during active disease. The source material was peripheral blood. J is TRBJ1-2 and V is TRBV7-9; D perhaps matches TRBD1 (5 bases). This chain's CDR3 is CASSHPGRDYGYTF. CDR3 DNA: TGTGCCAGCAGCCACCCGGGCAGGGACTATGGCTACACCTTC. The whole variable domain, filled in from reference TRBV7-9 and TRBJ1-2, reads DTGVSQNPRHKITKRGQNVTFRCDPISEHNRLYWYRQTLGQGPEFLTYFQNEAQLEKSRLLSDRFSAERPKGSFSTLEIQRTEQGDSAMYLCASSHPGRDYGYTFGSGTRLTVV.